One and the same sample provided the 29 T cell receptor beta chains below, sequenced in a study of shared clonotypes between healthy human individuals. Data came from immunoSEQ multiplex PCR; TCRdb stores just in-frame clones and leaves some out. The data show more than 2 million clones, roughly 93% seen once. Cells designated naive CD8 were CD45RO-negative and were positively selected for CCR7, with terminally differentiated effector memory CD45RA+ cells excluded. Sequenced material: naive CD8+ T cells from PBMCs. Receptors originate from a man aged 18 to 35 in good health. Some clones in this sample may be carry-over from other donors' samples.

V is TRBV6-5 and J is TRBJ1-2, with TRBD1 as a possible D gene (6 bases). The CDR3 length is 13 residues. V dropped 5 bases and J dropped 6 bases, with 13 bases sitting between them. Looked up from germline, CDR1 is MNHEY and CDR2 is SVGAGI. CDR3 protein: CASSPYPGDGYTF. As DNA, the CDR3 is TGTGCCAGCAGTCCGTATCCAGGGGATGGCTACACCTTC.

CDR3 region: CASSGQGVSGNTIYF. The CDR3 DNA sequence: TGTGCCAGCAGCGGACAGGGCGTCTCTGGAAACACCATATATTTT. The chain carries TRBV6-5 and TRBJ1-3; 8 bases are shared with TRBD1. The CDR3 is 15 amino acids. Germline values: CDR1 MNHEY, CDR2 SVGAGI. V was clipped by 6 bases and J by 0 bases; unmatched bases: 4.

CDR3 bases: TGTGCCATCAGTGAAAAAGAGGGGGGGTCCTCCTACGAGCAGTACTTC. It encodes CAISEKEGGSSYEQYF. This rearrangement joins TRBV10-3 to TRBJ2-7; TRBD2 is a possible D gene (7 bases). Trimming took off 3 bases at V and 0 bases at J, with 15 bases between the two ends. This CDR3 is built from 16 residues. Germline CDR1 reads ENHRY; CDR2 reads SYGVKD.

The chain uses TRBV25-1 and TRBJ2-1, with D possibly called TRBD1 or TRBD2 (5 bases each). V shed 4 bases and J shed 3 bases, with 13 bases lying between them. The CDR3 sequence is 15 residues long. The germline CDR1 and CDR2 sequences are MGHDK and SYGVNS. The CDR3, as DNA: TGTGCCAGCAGTGCCGGGACGGAGAACTACAATGAGCAGTTCTTC. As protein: CASSAGTENYNEQFF.

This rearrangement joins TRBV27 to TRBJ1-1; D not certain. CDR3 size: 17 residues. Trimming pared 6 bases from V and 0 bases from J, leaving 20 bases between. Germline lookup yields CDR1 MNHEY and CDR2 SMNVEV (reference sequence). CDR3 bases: TGTGCCAGCAGCCCCGCCTACCCCTACACCATGAACACTGAAGCTTTCTTT. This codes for CASSPAYPYTMNTEAFF.

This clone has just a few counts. The CDR3 spells CASSIRPGVSEAFF. DNA of the CDR3: TGTGCCAGTAGTATCCGTCCAGGGGTATCCGAAGCTTTCTTT. The chain has TRBV19 and TRBJ1-1, with D perhaps matching TRBD1 (6 bases). V was cut by 3 bases and J by 8 bases, with 16 bases left in between. Germline CDR1 reads LNHDA; CDR2 reads SQIVND (reference sequence). CDR3 length equals 14 residues.

The CDR3 reads CASSVGAGAAKNIQYF. In DNA form, the CDR3 reads TGTGCCAGCAGCGTAGGAGCGGGAGCAGCCAAAAACATTCAGTACTTC. The J gene is TRBJ2-4, the V gene TRBV9, with 8 positions matching TRBD2. CDR1 is SGDLS and CDR2 is YYNGEE in the germline V gene. CDR3 length: 16 amino acids. V was pared by 0 bases and J by 0 bases, with 2 bases of the junction left unmatched.

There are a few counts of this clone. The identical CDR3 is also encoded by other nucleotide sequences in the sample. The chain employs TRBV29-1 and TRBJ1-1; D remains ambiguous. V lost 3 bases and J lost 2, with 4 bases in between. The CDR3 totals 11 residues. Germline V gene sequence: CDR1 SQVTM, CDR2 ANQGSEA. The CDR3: CSVEVNTEAFF. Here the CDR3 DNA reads TGCAGCGTTGAGGTTAACACTGAAGCTTTCTTT.

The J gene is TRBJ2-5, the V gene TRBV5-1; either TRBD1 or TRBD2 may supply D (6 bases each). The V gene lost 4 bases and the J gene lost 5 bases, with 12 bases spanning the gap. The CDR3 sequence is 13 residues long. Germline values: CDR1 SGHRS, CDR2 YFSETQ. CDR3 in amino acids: CASSPGAAETQYF. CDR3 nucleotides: TGCGCCAGCAGCCCGGGGGCGGCCGAGACCCAGTACTTC.

The CDR3 DNA reads as TGTGCCAGCAGTTCCCCGACGCAGGGGACGCGGAGTTTAGTCGGGGAGCTGTTTTTT. Its protein is CASSSPTQGTRSLVGELFF. The genes are TRBV28 and TRBJ2-2, with a tentative D call TRBD1 (6 bases). This CDR3 has 19 residues. The V gene lost 4 bases and the J gene lost 7 bases, with 28 bases spanning the gap. The germline V gene has CDR1 MDHEN and CDR2 SYDVKM. Variable domain in full (rest from reference TRBV28 and TRBJ2-2): DVKVTQSSRYLVKRTGEKVFLECVQDMDHENMFWYRQDPGLGLRLIYFSYDVKMKEKGDIPEGYSVSREKKERFSLILESASTNQTSMYLCASSSPTQGTRSLVGELFFGEGSRLTVL.

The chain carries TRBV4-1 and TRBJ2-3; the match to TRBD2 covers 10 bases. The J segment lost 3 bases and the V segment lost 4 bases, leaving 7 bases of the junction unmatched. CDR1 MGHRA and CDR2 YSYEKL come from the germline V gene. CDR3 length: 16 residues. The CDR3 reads CASSLAAGLATDTQYF. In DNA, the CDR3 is TGCGCCAGCAGCCTCGCGGCGGGACTAGCGACAGATACGCAGTATTTT.

The CDR3 nucleotides are TGCGCCAGCAGCTTGGCCCATAGCGGGGGCTACGAGCAGTACTTC. Encoded protein: CASSLAHSGGYEQYF. This chain uses TRBV5-1 with TRBJ2-7, with 9 bases aligning to TRBD2. From germline, CDR1 is SGHRS and CDR2 YFSETQ. The V gene end was trimmed by 0 bases and the J gene end by 3 bases; junction bases not matched to a gene: 4. This CDR3 comprises 15 residues.

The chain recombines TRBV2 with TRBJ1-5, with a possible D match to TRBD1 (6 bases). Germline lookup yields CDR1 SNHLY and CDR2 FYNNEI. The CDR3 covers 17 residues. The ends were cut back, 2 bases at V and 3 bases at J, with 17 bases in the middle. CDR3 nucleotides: TGTGCCAGCAGTGAATATAAACAGGGAGGTTCCAATCAGCCCCAGCATTTT. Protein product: CASSEYKQGGSNQPQHF.

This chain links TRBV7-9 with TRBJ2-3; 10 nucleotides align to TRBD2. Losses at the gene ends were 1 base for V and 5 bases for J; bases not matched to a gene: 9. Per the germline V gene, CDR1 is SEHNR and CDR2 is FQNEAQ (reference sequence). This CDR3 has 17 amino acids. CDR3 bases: TGTGCCAGCAGCTTAGGCGCTAGCGGGAGTGTTGTAGATACGCAGTATTTT. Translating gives CASSLGASGSVVDTQYF.

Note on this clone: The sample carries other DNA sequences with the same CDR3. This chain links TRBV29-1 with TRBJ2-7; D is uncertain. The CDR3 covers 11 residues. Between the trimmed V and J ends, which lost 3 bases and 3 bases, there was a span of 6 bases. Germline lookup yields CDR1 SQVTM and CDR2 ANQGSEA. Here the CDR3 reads CSVDSGYEQYF. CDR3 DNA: TGCAGCGTTGACTCAGGCTACGAGCAGTACTTC.

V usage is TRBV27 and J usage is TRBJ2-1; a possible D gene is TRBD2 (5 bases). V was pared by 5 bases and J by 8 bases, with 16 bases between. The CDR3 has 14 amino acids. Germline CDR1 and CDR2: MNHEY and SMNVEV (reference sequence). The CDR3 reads CASSHPGMGYEQFF. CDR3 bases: TGTGCCAGCAGTCATCCGGGAATGGGCTATGAGCAGTTCTTC.

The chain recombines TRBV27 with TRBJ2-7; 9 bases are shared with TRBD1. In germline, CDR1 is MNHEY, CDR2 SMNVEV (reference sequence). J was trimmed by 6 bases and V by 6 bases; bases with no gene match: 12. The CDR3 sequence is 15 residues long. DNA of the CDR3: TGTGCCAGCAGGTTGACAGGGGGGACCGGTGGCGAGCAGTACTTC. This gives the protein CASRLTGGTGGEQYF.

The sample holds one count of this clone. CDR3 amino acids: CASSPAGSTYEQYF. The CDR3 coding sequence is TGTGCCAGTAGTCCCGCGGGCTCTACCTACGAGCAGTACTTC. The chain employs TRBV19 and TRBJ2-7; a weak D match, TRBD2 (5 bases). Trimming cost V 5 bases and J 2 bases, with 13 bases left between them. The CDR3 length is 14 residues. Looked up from germline, CDR1 is LNHDA and CDR2 is SQIVND (reference sequence).

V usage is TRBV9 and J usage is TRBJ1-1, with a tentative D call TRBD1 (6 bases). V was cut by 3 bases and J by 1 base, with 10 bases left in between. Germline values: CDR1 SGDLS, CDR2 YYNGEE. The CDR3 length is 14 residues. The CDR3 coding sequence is TGTGCCAGCAGCGCGGACAGTTCGAACACTGAAGCTTTCTTT. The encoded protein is CASSADSSNTEAFF. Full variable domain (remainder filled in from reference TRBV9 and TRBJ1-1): DSGVTQTPKHLITATGQRVTLRCSPRSGDLSVYWYQQSLDQGLQFLIQYYNGEERAKGNILERFSAQQFPDLHSELNLSSLELGDSALYFCASSADSSNTEAFFGQGTRLTVV.

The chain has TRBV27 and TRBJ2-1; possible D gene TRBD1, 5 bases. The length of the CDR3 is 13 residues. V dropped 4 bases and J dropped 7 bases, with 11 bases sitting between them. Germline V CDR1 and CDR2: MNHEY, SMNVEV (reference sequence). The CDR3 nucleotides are TGTGCCAGCAGTTCCAGGGTCGGGAATGAGCAGTTCTTC. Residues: CASSSRVGNEQFF.

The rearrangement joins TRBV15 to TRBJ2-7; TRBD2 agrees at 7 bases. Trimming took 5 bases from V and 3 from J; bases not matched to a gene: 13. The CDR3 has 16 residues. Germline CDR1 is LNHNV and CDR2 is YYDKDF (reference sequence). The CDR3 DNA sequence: TGTGCCACCAGCGTCCCCTGGGGCCGGGAGGACTACGAGCAGTACTTC. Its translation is CATSVPWGREDYEQYF.

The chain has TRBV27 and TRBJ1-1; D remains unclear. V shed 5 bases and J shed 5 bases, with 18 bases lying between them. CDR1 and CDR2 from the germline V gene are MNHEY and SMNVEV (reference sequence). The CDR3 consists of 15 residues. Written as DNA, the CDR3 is TGTGCCAGCAGTGTTCGGCTGGGTGCGAGGACTGAAGCTTTCTTT. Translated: CASSVRLGARTEAFF.

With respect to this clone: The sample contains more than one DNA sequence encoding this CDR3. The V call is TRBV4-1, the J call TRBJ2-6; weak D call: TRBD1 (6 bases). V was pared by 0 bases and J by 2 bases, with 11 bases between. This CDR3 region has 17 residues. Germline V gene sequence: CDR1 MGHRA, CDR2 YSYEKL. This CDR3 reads CASSQEGAGAGANVLTF. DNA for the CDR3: TGCGCCAGCAGCCAAGAGGGAGCAGGGGCTGGGGCCAACGTCCTGACTTTC.

CDR3 amino acids: CASSLGPTSGRAIGELFF. CDR3 sequence (DNA): TGCGCCAGCAGCTTGGGGCCCACTAGCGGGAGGGCCATCGGGGAGCTGTTTTTT. The chain carries TRBV5-1 and TRBJ2-2, with 13 bases that match TRBD2. This CDR3 is built from 18 residues. Trimming took 0 bases from V and 7 from J; bases not matched to a gene: 9. Per the germline V gene, CDR1 is SGHRS and CDR2 is YFSETQ.

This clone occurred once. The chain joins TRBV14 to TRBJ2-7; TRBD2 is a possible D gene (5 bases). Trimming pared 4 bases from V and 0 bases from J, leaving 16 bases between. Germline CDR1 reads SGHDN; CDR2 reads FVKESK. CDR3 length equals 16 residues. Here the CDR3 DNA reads TGTGCCAGCAGCCTAGGAGTGAGGAGGCCCTCCTACGAGCAGTACTTC. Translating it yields CASSLGVRRPSYEQYF.

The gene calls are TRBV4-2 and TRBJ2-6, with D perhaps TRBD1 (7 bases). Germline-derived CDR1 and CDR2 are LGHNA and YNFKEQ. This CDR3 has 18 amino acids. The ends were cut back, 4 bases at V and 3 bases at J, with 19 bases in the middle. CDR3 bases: TGTGCCAGCAGCCCGGACTATGGAGGGGGCTTTGGGGCCAACGTCCTGACTTTC. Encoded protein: CASSPDYGGGFGANVLTF.

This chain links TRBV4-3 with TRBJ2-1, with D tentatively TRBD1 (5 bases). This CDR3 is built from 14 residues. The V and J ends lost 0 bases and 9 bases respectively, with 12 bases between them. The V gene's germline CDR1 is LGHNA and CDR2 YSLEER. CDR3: CASSQDRVGPEQFF. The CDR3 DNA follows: TGCGCCAGCAGCCAAGACAGAGTGGGGCCTGAGCAGTTCTTC.

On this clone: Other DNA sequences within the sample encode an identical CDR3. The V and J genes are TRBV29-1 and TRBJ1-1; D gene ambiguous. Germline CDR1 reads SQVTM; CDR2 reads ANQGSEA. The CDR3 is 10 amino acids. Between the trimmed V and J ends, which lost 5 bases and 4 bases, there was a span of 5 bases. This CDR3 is CSVFSTEAFF. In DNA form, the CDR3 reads TGCAGCGTTTTTAGCACTGAAGCTTTCTTT. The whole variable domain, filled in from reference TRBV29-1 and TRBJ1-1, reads SAVISQKPSRDICQRGTSLTIQCQVDSQVTMMFWYRQQPGQSLTLIATANQGSEATYESGFVIDKFPISRPNLTFSTLTVSNMSPEDSSIYLCSVFSTEAFFGQGTRLTVV.

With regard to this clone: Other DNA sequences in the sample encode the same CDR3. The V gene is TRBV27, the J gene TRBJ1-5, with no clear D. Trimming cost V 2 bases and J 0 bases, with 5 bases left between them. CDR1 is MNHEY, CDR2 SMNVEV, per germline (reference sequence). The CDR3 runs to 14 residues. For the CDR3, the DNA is TGTGCCAGCAGTTTACGGCTTAGCAATCAGCCCCAGCATTTT. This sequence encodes CASSLRLSNQPQHF.